The source of this T cell receptor beta chain is a study of T cell responses to AZD1222 COVID-19 vaccine. About the research overall: Second-dose timings of about 4 or about 12 weeks were pooled.

Profiled with immunoSEQ multiplex PCR; TCRdb holds only in-frame clones, not every one. This table holds around 130,000 clones, 94% found once. Trimming took off 3 bases at V and 3 bases at J, with 8 bases between the two ends. From germline, CDR1 is MNHEY and CDR2 SMNVEV (reference sequence). This CDR3 spans 13 amino acids. Source: peripheral blood, taken on day 0 of AZD1222 vaccination. The V gene is TRBV27, the J gene TRBJ1-1, with D maybe TRBD1 (5 bases). This TCR was sampled from an adult in good health. This CDR3 reads CASSFRVDTEAFF. CDR3 nucleotide sequence: TGTGCCAGCAGTTTCAGGGTGGACACTGAAGCTTTCTTT.